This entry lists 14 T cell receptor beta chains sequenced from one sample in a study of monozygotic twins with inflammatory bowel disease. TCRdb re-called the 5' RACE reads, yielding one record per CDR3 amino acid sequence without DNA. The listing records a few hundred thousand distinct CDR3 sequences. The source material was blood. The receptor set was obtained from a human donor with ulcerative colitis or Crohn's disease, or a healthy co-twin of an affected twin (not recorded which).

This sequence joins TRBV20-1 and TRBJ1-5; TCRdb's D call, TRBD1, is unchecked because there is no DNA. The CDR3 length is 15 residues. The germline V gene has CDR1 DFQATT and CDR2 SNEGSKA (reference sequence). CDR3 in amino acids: CSARDPSGGNQPQHF.

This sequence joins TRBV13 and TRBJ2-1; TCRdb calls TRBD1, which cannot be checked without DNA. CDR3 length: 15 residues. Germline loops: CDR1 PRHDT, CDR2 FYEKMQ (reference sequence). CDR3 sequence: CASTLSGGALDEQFF.

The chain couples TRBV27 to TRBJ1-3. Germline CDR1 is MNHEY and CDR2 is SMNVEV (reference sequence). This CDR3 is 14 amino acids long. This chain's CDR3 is CASSLSLGGNTIYF.

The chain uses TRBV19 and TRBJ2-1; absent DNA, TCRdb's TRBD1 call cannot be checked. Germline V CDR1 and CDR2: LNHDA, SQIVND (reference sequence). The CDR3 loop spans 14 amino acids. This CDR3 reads CASSIGGQYNEQFF.

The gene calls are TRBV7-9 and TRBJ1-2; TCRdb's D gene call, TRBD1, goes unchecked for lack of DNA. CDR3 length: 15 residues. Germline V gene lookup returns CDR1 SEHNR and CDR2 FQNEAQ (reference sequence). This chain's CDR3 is CASSLITGITYGYTF.

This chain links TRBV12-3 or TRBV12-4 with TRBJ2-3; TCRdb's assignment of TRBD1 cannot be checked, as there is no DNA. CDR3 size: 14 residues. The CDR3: CASSLQGFTDTQYF.

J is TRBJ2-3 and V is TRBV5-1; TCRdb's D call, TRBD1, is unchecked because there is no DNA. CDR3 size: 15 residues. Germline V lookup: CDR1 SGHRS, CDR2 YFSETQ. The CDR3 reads CASSPGQGARDTQYF.

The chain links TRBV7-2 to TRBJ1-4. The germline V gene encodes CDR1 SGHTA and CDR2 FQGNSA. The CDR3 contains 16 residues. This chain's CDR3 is CASSLVVSPTNEKLFF.

The CDR3 sequence is CSARGGWVPLTHTQYF. The chain combines TRBV20-1 with TRBJ2-3; TCRdb's D call of TRBD1 is untestable without DNA. CDR3 length: 16 residues. In germline, CDR1 is DFQATT, CDR2 SNEGSKA (reference sequence).

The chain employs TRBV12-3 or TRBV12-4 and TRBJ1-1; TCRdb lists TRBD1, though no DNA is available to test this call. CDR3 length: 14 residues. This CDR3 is CASSPQGPGPEAFF.

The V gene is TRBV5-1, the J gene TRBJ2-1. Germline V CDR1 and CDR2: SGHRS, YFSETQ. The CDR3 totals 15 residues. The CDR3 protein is CASSLVSVEYNEQFF.

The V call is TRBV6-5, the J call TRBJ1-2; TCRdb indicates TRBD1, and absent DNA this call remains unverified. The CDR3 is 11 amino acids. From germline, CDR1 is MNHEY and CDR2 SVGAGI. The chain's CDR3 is CASRNRDGYTF.

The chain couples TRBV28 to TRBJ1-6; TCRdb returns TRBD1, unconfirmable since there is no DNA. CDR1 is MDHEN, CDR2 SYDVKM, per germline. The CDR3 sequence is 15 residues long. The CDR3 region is CASSLGDRPNSPLHF. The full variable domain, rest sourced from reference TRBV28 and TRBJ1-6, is DVKVTQSSRYLVKRTGEKVFLECVQDMDHENMFWYRQDPGLGLRLIYFSYDVKMKEKGDIPEGYSVSREKKERFSLILESASTNQTSMYLCASSLGDRPNSPLHFGNGTRLTVT.

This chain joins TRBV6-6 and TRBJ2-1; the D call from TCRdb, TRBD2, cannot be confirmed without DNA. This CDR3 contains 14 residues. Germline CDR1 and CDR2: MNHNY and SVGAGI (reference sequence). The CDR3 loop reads CASIPGPTYNEQFF.